These 21 T cell receptor beta chains originate from one sample sequenced in a study of blood T cell repertoires in COVID-19. The data were produced by immunoSEQ multiplex PCR, yet TCRdb's version contains in-frame clones alone and is incomplete. The repertoire holds 280,000 or so clones, with around 85% as singletons. Sequencing used PBMCs or T cells enriched from blood (not recorded which). Source of these receptors: a woman aged 50 to 65 who had recovered from COVID-19.

The chain joins TRBV3-1 (or the pseudogene TRBV3-2) to TRBJ2-7; the D gene is possibly TRBD2 (7 bases). The CDR3 contains 15 residues. Trimming left V 0 bases short and J 6 bases short, with 15 bases between. Germline V lookup: CDR1 LGHDT, CDR2 YNNKEL (reference sequence). DNA for the CDR3: TGTGCCAGCAGCCAAGATCGGGGGGCGCAGGGCGAGCAGTACTTC. Protein product: CASSQDRGAQGEQYF.

V usage is TRBV27 and J usage is TRBJ2-2; 7 nucleotides agree with TRBD2. V shed 5 bases and J 0 bases; nucleotides not matched to a gene: 3. The CDR3 is made up of 15 amino acids. Germline V gives CDR1 MNHEY, CDR2 SMNVEV (reference sequence). As DNA, the CDR3 is TGTGCCAGCAGTACCGGACTAGCGAACACCGGGGAGCTGTTTTTT. This sequence encodes CASSTGLANTGELFF.

The chain recombines TRBV6-1 with TRBJ1-4, with 9 positions matching TRBD1. Trimming removed 2 bases from V and 8 bases from J; junction bases left unmatched: 9. Germline CDR1 MNHNS, CDR2 SASEGT. This CDR3 region has 16 residues. The CDR3, as DNA: TGTGCCAGCAGTGAATTCGGGGACAGGGTTTTCGAAAAACTGTTTTTT. This encodes CASSEFGDRVFEKLFF.

V and J are TRBV19 and TRBJ2-7, with TRBD1 matching over 9 bases. The CDR3 runs to 16 residues. The germline gives CDR1 LNHDA, CDR2 SQIVND (reference sequence). V lost 3 bases to trimming and J lost 3 bases; unmatched junction nucleotides: 9. The chain's CDR3 is CASSISRTGVGYEQYF. The CDR3 region has the DNA TGTGCCAGTAGTATTTCCCGGACAGGGGTTGGCTACGAGCAGTACTTC.

V and J are TRBV6-5 and TRBJ2-1; D remains ambiguous. The CDR3 consists of 13 residues. Germline loops: CDR1 MNHEY, CDR2 SVGAGI. Deletions cut 8 bases from V and 0 bases from J, with 8 bases between. The CDR3 loop reads CASARSSYNEQFF. The CDR3 DNA reads as TGTGCCAGCGCCCGGAGCTCCTACAATGAGCAGTTCTTC.

DNA of the CDR3: TGTGCCAGCAGCTTAGGGACAGCTTCCTCCTACGAGCAGTACTTC. Translation: CASSLGTASSYEQYF. The V call is TRBV13, the J call TRBJ2-7, with a weak D call TRBD1 (5 bases). The length of the CDR3 is 15 residues. V gave up 0 bases and J gave up 0 bases, with 9 bases separating them. The germline V gene has CDR1 PRHDT and CDR2 FYEKMQ (reference sequence).

The CDR3 nucleotides read TGCGCCAGCAGCACAAATACAGGGGCAGGAACTGAAGCTTTCTTT. Encoded protein: CASSTNTGAGTEAFF. The rearrangement uses TRBV5-1 and TRBJ1-1, with 7 bases identical to TRBD1. V lost 4 bases and J lost 5; bases outside the gene matches: 11. Germline V CDR1 and CDR2: SGHRS, YFSETQ. The CDR3 has 15 residues. The full variable domain, with the rest looked up from reference TRBV5-1 and TRBJ1-1, is KAGVTQTPRYLIKTRGQQVTLSCSPISGHRSVSWYQQTPGQGLQFLFEYFSETQRNKGNFPGRFSGRQFSNSRSEMNVSTLELGDSALYLCASSTNTGAGTEAFFGQGTRLTVV.

The genes are TRBV15 and TRBJ2-7; 7 bases agree with TRBD1. Losses at the gene ends were 2 bases for V and 2 bases for J; bases not matched to a gene: 3. The germline V gene has CDR1 LNHNV and CDR2 YYDKDF (reference sequence). CDR3 size: 14 residues. The CDR3 DNA reads TGTGCCACCAGCAGATACGGGACAGCCTACGAGCAGTACTTC. Translating gives CATSRYGTAYEQYF. The full variable domain, rest sourced from reference TRBV15 and TRBJ2-7, is DAMVIQNPRYQVTQFGKPVTLSCSQTLNHNVMYWYQQKSSQAPKLLFHYYDKDFNNEADTPDNFQSRRPNTSFCFLDIRSPGLGDTAMYLCATSRYGTAYEQYFGPGTRLTVT.

V is TRBV6-5 and J is TRBJ2-3; TRBD1 matches 8 bases. Trimming cost V 7 bases and J 3 bases; bases outside gene matches: 9. Germline V gene sequence: CDR1 MNHEY, CDR2 SVGAGI. The CDR3 runs to 15 residues. The CDR3 loop is CASTPGGVRTDTQYF. In nucleotides, the CDR3 is TGTGCCAGCACTCCAGGGGGCGTGCGAACAGATACGCAGTATTTT.

This clone was seen more than once but under ten times. This chain links TRBV27 with TRBJ2-1, with D unresolved. Germline CDR1 and CDR2: MNHEY and SMNVEV (reference sequence). The CDR3 is made up of 17 amino acids. Trimming left V 8 bases short and J 4 bases short, with 24 bases between. The CDR3 here is CASALPIGAPEYNEQFF. CDR3 DNA sequence: TGTGCCAGCGCATTACCCATAGGCGCCCCGGAGTACAATGAGCAGTTCTTC.

The chain carries TRBV3-1 (or the pseudogene TRBV3-2) and TRBJ1-6; TRBD1 matches 7 bases. This CDR3 region has 14 residues. Germline V gene data show CDR1 as LGHDT and CDR2 as YNNKEL (reference sequence). J was trimmed by 0 bases and V by 9 bases; bases with no gene match: 2. In nucleotides, the CDR3 is TGTGCCAGTCAGGGGGGCTCCTATAATTCACCCCTCCACTTT. This encodes CASQGGSYNSPLHF.

This chain joins TRBV7-2 and TRBJ2-1, with D hard to call. The CDR3 runs to 12 residues. The V gene's germline CDR1 is SGHTA and CDR2 FQGNSA. Deletions cut 5 bases from V and 3 bases from J, with 5 bases between. The CDR3 is CASSPNYNEQFF. The CDR3 DNA sequence: TGTGCCAGCAGCCCTAACTACAATGAGCAGTTCTTC.

The chain couples TRBV6-5 to TRBJ1-5; TRBD1 aligns across 9 bases. The ends lost 6 bases at V and 5 bases at J; junction bases unmatched: 8. The CDR3 is made up of 15 amino acids. CDR1 is MNHEY and CDR2 is SVGAGI in the germline V gene. CDR3 nucleotide sequence: TGTGCCAGCAGATCTACTGGACAGGGGTATCAGCCCCAGCATTTT. It specifies CASRSTGQGYQPQHF.

V is TRBV5-4 and J is TRBJ2-3; D is ambiguous. The CDR3 is 12 residues long. Trimming stripped 3 bases from V and 2 bases from J, with 4 bases between. CDR1 is SGHNT, CDR2 YYREEE, per germline (reference sequence). CDR3 loop: CASSSFTDTQYF. The CDR3 nucleotides are TGTGCCAGCAGCTCCTTCACAGATACGCAGTATTTT. Complete variable domain (other parts from reference TRBV5-4 and TRBJ2-3): ETGVTQSPTHLIKTRGQQVTLRCSSQSGHNTVSWYQQALGQGPQFIFQYYREEENGRGNFPPRFSGLQFPNYSSELNVNALELDDSALYLCASSSFTDTQYFGPGTRLTVL.

The V gene is TRBV5-1, the J gene TRBJ2-5; 13 nucleotides line up with TRBD2. The V segment lost 3 bases and the J segment 5 bases; nucleotides outside the gene matches: 7. Per the germline V gene, CDR1 is SGHRS and CDR2 is YFSETQ. The CDR3 has 16 residues. The CDR3 DNA is TGCGCCAGCAGCTCGCGACTAGCGGGGGGTTGGGAGACCCAGTACTTC. It codes for CASSSRLAGGWETQYF. The full variable domain, its missing parts supplied by reference TRBV5-1 and TRBJ2-5, is KAGVTQTPRYLIKTRGQQVTLSCSPISGHRSVSWYQQTPGQGLQFLFEYFSETQRNKGNFPGRFSGRQFSNSRSEMNVSTLELGDSALYLCASSSRLAGGWETQYFGPGTRLLVL.

The chain uses TRBV12-3 or TRBV12-4 and TRBJ1-2; no definite D call. V was cut by 5 bases and J by 4 bases, with 8 bases left in between. This CDR3 comprises 12 residues. The CDR3 nucleotides read TGTGCCAGCAGTCAACTGCCCTATGGCTACACCTTC. Its translation: CASSQLPYGYTF.

The V gene is TRBV11-2, the J gene TRBJ1-1; perhaps TRBD1 as D (5 bases). Trimming took 0 bases from V and 13 from J, leaving 12 bases between them. This CDR3 region has 12 residues. In germline, CDR1 is SGHAT, CDR2 FQNNGV. This chain's CDR3 is CASSLDGPGVFF. The DNA of the CDR3 is TGTGCCAGCAGCTTAGATGGGCCGGGGGTTTTCTTT. The full variable domain, with the rest looked up from reference TRBV11-2 and TRBJ1-1, is EAGVAQSPRYKIIEKRQSVAFWCNPISGHATLYWYQQILGQGPKLLIQFQNNGVVDDSQLPKDRFSAERLKGVDSTLKIQPAKLEDSAVYLCASSLDGPGVFFGQGTRLTVV.

The chain carries TRBV5-1 and TRBJ2-3; D unresolved. The CDR3 is made up of 14 amino acids. The germline V gene encodes CDR1 SGHRS and CDR2 YFSETQ. V lost 4 bases and J 0 bases, leaving 9 bases between the germline ends. CDR3 coding DNA: TGCGCCAGCAGCGCCCAGTCTAGCACAGATACGCAGTATTTT. Its protein product is CASSAQSSTDTQYF.

The V call is TRBV2, the J call TRBJ1-5; the D gene is possibly TRBD1 (6 bases). V lost 8 bases to trimming and J lost 2 bases, with 19 bases between them. Germline V CDR1 and CDR2: SNHLY, FYNNEI. The CDR3 contains 16 residues. CDR3 sequence (DNA): TGTGCCAGCCGACAGAACAACAGGGTCGGCAATCAGCCCCAGCATTTT. Its translation: CASRQNNRVGNQPQHF.

The chain carries TRBV4-2 and TRBJ2-3, with 15 bases that match TRBD2. After removal of 1 base from V and 6 bases from J, the junction contained 8 bases not matched to a gene. This CDR3 is built from 18 residues. CDR1 is LGHNA and CDR2 is YNFKEQ in the germline V gene. The CDR3 DNA is TGTGCCAGCAGCCAAGTTGTATGGACTAGCGGGGGGGCGGATACGCAGTATTTT. Residues: CASSQVVWTSGGADTQYF.

The gene calls are TRBV30 and TRBJ2-1; 8 positions agree with TRBD2. Germline CDR1 is GTSNPN and CDR2 is SVGIG (reference sequence). The CDR3 is made up of 13 amino acids. The V segment lost 1 base and the J segment 7 bases; nucleotides outside the gene matches: 3. The CDR3 is CAWSDLAGNEQFF. Here the CDR3 DNA reads TGTGCCTGGAGTGATCTAGCGGGTAATGAGCAGTTCTTC.